This paragraph reports one T cell receptor (beta chain). The antigen remains undetermined. Individual cDNA molecules were tagged with unique molecular identifiers, the study reported. A single record per CDR3 protein comes from TCRdb applying MiXCR to the 5' RACE reads. The sample lists tens of thousands of distinct CDR3 sequences; 5% to 6.5% were seen once. This record belongs to a study of early T cells in non-severe SARS-CoV-2 infection. Study-wide context: Sequenced bulk RNA came from whole blood that was unsorted, and chains were unpaired.

Whole-study findings and limits: VDJdb-based annotation leaned toward anti-spike CD8 responses and missed private and CD4 specificities.

The germline V gene has CDR1 LGHNA and CDR2 YSLEER. The CDR3 extends over 14 amino acids. After removal of 4 bases from V and 6 bases from J, the junction contained 5 bases not matched to a gene. V and J are TRBV4-3 and TRBJ2-3, with TRBD1 identical over 9 bases. Source material: whole blood. This receptor was taken from an adult who was a healthcare worker with PCR-confirmed SARS-CoV-2 infection or an uninfected control (not recorded which). The CDR3 nucleotides are TGCGCCAGCAGCCGCAGCGACAGGGGGGATACGCAGTATTTT. Encoded protein: CASSRSDRGDTQYF.